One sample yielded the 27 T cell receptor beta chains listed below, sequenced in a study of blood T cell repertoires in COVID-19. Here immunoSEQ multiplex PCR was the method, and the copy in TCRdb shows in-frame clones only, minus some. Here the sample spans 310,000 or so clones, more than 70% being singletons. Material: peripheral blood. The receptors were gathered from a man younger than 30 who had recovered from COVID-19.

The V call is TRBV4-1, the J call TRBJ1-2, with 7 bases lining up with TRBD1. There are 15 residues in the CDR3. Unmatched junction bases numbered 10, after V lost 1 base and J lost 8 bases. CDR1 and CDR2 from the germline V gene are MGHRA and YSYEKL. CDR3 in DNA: TGCGCCAGCAGCCAAGGGCTTGGGACAGCCCCCGGCTACACCTTC. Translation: CASSQGLGTAPGYTF.

Here the CDR3 reads CASTLPGLAGSGETQYF. For the CDR3, the DNA is TGTGCCAGCACCCTCCCGGGACTAGCGGGGAGTGGAGAGACCCAGTACTTC. The chain has TRBV5-4 and TRBJ2-5; 13 nucleotides agree with TRBD2. V lost 6 bases, J lost 4 bases, and 12 bases stayed unmatched. Germline CDR1 and CDR2: SGHNT and YYREEE (reference sequence). The CDR3 is 17 amino acids.

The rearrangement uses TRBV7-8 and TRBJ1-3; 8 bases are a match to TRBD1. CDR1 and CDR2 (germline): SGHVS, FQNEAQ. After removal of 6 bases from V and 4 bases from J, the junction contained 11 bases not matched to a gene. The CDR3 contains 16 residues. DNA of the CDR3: TGTGCCAGCAGTACGGGGCAGGGGGCGAGAGGAAACACCATATATTTT. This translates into CASSTGQGARGNTIYF. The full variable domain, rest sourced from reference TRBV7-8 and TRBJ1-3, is GAGVSQSPRYKVAKRGQDVALRCDPISGHVSLFWYQQALGQGPEFLTYFQNEAQLDKSGLPSDRFFAERPEGSVSTLKIQRTQQEDSAVYLCASSTGQGARGNTIYFGEGSWLTVV.

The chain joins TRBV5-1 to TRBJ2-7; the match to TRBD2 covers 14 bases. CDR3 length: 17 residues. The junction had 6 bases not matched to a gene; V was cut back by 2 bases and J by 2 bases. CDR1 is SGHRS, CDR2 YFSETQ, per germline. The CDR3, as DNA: TGCGCCAGCAGCTTTAGCGGACTAGCGGGAGGAACCTACGAGCAGTACTTC. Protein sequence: CASSFSGLAGGTYEQYF.

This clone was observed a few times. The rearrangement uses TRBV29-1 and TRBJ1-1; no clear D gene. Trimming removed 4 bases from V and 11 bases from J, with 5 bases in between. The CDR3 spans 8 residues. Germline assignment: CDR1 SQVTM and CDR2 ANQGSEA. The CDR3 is CSVGAAFF. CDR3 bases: TGCAGCGTTGGGGCGGCTTTCTTT.

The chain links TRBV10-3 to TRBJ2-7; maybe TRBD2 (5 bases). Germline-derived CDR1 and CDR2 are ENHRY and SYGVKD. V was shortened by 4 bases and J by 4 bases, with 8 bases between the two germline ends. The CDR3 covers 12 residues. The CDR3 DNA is TGTGCCATCAGTGTGGGAGCGTACGAGCAGTACTTC. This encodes CAISVGAYEQYF.

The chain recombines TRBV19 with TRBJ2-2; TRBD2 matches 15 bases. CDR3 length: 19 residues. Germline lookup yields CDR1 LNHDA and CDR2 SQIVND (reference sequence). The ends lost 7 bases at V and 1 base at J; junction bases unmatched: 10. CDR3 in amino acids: CASIPPGLAGGGNTGELFF. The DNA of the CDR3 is TGTGCCAGTATTCCTCCGGGACTAGCGGGGGGCGGGAACACCGGGGAGCTGTTTTTT.

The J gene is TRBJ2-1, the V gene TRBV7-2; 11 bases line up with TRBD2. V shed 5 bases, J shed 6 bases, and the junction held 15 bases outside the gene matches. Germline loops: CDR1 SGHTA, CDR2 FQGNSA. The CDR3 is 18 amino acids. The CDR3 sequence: CASSPGASGGLLRNEQFF. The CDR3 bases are TGTGCCAGCAGCCCGGGGGCTAGCGGGGGGCTCCTCCGCAATGAGCAGTTCTTC.

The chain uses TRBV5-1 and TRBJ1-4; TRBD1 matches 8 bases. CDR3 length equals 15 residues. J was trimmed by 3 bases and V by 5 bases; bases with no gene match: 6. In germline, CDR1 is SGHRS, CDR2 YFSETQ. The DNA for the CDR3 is TGCGCCAGCAGTCAACAGGGGGACTCTAATGAAAAACTGTTTTTT. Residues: CASSQQGDSNEKLFF.

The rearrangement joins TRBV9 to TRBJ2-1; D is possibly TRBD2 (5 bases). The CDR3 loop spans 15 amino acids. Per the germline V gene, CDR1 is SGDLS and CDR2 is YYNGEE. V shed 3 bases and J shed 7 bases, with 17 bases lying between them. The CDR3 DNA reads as TGTGCCAGCAGCGCGTTAGCGTTTCTCGGGAATGAGCAGTTCTTC. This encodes CASSALAFLGNEQFF.

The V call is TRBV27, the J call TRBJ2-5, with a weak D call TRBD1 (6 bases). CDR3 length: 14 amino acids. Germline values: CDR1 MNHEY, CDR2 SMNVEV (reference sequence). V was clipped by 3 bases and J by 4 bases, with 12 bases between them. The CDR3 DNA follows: TGTGCCAGCAGTTTGCAGGGGCCCCGAGAGACCCAGTACTTC. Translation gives CASSLQGPRETQYF.

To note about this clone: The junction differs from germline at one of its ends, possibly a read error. The chain's CDR3 is CASSPGTWTSGGAETQYF. The CDR3, as DNA: TGTGCTAGCAGCCCCGGGACCTGGACTAGCGGGGGGGCAGAGACCCAGTACTTC. The gene calls are TRBV7-7 and TRBJ2-5, with 15 bases aligning to TRBD2. CDR1 is SSHAT, CDR2 FNYEAQ, per germline (reference sequence). The CDR3 has 18 amino acids.

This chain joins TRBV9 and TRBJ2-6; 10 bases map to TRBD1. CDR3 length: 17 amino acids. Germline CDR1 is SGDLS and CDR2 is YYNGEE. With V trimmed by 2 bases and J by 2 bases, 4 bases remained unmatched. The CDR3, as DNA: TGTGCCAGCAGCGTGGGACAGGGGTTTACTGGGGCCAACGTCCTGACTTTC. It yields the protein CASSVGQGFTGANVLTF.

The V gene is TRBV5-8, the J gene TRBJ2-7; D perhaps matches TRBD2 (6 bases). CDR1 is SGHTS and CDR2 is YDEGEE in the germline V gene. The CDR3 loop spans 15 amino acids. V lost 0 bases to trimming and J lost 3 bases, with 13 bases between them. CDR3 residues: CASSLAREAHYEQYF. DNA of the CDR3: TGTGCCAGCAGCTTGGCAAGGGAGGCCCACTACGAGCAGTACTTC.

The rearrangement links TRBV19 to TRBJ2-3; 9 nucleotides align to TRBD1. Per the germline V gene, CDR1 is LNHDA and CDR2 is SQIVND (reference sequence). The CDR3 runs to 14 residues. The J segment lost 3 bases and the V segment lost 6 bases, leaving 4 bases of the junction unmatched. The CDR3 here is CASSRDRETDTQYF. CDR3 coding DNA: TGTGCCAGTAGCCGGGACAGGGAAACAGATACGCAGTATTTT.

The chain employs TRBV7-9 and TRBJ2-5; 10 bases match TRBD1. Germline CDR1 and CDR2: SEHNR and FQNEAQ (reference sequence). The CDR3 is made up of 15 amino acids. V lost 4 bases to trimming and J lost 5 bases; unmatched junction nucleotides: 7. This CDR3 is CASSWGTGVMETQYF. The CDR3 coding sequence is TGTGCCAGCAGCTGGGGGACAGGGGTGATGGAGACCCAGTACTTC.

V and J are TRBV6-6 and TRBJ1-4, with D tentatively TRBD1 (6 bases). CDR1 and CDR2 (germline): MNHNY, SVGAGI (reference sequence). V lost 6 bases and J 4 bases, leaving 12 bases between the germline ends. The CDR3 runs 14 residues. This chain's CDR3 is CASSRDRFNEKLFF. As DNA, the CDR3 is TGTGCCAGCAGCCGCGACAGGTTTAATGAAAAACTGTTTTTT.

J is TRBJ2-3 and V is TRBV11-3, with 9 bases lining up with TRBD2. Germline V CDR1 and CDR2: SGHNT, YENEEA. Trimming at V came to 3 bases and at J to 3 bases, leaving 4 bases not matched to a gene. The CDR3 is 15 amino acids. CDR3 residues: CASSFGGGGTDTQYF. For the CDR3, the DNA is TGTGCCAGCAGCTTTGGCGGGGGGGGAACAGATACGCAGTATTTT. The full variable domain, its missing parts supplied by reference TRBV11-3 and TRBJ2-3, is EAGVVQSPRYKIIEKKQPVAFWCNPISGHNTLYWYLQNLGQGPELLIRYENEEAVDDSQLPKDRFSAERLKGVDSTLKIQPAELGDSAVYLCASSFGGGGTDTQYFGPGTRLTVL.

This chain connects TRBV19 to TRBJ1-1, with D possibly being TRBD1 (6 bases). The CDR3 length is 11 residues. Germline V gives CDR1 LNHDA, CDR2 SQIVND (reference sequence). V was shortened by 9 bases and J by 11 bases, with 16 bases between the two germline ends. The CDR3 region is CASRDTREAFF. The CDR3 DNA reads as TGTGCCAGCAGGGACACACGAGAGGCTTTCTTT.

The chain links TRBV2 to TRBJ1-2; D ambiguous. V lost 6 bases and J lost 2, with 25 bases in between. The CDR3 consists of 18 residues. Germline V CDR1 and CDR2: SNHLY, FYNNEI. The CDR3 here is CASSDPSQSRLANYGYTF. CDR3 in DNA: TGTGCCAGCAGCGACCCCTCCCAGTCCAGGTTGGCGAACTATGGCTACACCTTC.

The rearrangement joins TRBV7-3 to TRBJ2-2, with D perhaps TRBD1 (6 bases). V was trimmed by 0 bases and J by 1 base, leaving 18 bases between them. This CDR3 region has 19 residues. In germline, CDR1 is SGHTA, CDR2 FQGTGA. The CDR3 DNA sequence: TGTGCCAGCAGCTTAACATCCAGGGGTGGTGGGAAGAACACCGGGGAGCTGTTTTTT. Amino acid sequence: CASSLTSRGGGKNTGELFF.

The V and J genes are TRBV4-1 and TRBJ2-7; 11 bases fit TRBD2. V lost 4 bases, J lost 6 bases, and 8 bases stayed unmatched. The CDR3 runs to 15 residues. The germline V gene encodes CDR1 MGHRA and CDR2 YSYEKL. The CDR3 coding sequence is TGCGCCAGCAGCCCCAAACTAGCGGGAGTCGTCGAGCAGTACTTC. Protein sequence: CASSPKLAGVVEQYF.

The CDR3 sequence is CASSVGSGLMNTEAFF. CDR3 DNA sequence: TGTGCCAGCAGCGTAGGATCAGGGCTTATGAACACTGAAGCTTTCTTT. V gene TRBV9 combines with J gene TRBJ1-1, with D tentatively TRBD1 (5 bases). Trimming removed 0 bases at V and 0 bases at J, with 12 bases between. There are 16 residues in the CDR3. Germline V gives CDR1 SGDLS, CDR2 YYNGEE.

CDR3: CASSERQGVTGELFF. The CDR3, as DNA: TGCGCCAGCAGTGAGAGGCAGGGTGTCACCGGGGAGCTGTTTTTT. The chain joins TRBV10-1 to TRBJ2-2, with D maybe TRBD1 (5 bases). The CDR3 runs 15 residues. Trimming stripped 2 bases from V and 4 bases from J, with 11 bases between. The germline CDR1 and CDR2 sequences are WNHNN and SYGVQD (reference sequence).

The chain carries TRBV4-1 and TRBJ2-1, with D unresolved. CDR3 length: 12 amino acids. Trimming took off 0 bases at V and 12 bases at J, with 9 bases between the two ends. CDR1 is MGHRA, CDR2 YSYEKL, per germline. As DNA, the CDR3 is TGCGCCAGCAGCCAAGAGCGCGGAAGGCAGTTCTTC. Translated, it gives CASSQERGRQFF.

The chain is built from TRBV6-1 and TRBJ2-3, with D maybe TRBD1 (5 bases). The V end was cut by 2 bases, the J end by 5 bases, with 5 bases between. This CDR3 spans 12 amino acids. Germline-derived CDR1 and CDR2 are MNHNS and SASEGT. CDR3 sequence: CASSEQGDTQYF. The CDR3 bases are TGTGCCAGCAGTGAACAGGGAGATACGCAGTATTTT.

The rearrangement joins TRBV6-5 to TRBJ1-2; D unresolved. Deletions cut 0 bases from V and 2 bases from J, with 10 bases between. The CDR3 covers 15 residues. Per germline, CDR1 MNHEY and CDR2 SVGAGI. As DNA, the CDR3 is TGTGCCAGCAGTTACTCCGAAGCTAAAAACTATGGCTACACCTTC. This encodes CASSYSEAKNYGYTF.